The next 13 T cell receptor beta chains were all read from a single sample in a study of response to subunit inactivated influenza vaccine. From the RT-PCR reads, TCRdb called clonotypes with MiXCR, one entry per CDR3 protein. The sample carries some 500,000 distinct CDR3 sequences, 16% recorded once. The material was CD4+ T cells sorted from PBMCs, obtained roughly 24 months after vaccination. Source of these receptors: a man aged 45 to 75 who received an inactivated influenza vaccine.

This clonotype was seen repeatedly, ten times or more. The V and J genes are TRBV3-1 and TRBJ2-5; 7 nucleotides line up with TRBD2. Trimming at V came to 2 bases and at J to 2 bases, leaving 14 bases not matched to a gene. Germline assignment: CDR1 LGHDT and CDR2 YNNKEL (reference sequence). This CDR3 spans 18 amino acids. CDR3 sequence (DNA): TGTGCCAGCAGCCAACTGGGGTTCCTAGCGGCTATACAAGAGACCCAGTACTTC. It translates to CASSQLGFLAAIQETQYF.

CDR3 nucleotide sequence: TGTGCCAGCAGTGCGACCCCCGGGACAGGGGCTCAGCCCCAGCATTTT. Translated, it gives CASSATPGTGAQPQHF. The gene calls are TRBV6-1 and TRBJ1-5; TRBD1 matches 10 bases. The CDR3 contains 16 residues. Germline values: CDR1 MNHNS, CDR2 SASEGT. Trimming took 4 bases from V and 6 from J; bases not matched to a gene: 9.

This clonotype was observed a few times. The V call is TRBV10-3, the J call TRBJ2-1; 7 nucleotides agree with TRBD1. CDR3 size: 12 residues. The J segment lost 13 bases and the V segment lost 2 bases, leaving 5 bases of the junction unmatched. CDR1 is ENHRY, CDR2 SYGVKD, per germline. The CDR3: CAISEQGEGQFF. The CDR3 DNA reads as TGTGCCATCAGTGAGCAGGGGGAAGGCCAGTTCTTC.

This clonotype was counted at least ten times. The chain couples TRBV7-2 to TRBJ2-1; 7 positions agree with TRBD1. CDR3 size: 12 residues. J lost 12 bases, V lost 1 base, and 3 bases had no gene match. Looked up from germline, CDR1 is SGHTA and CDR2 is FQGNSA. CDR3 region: CASSLGGGLQFF. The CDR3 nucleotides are TGTGCCAGCAGCTTAGGAGGGGGCTTGCAGTTCTTC.

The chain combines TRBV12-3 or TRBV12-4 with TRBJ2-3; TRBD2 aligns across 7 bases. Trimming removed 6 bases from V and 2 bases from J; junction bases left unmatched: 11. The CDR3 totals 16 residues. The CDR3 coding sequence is TGTGCCAGCAGACTTGGGACTACCGAATTCACAGATACGCAGTATTTT. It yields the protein CASRLGTTEFTDTQYF.

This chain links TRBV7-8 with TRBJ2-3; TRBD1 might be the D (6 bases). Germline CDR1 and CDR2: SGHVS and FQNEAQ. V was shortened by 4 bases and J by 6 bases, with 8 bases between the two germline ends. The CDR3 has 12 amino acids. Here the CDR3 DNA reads TGTGCCAGCAGCTCAGGGGTCGATACGCAGTATTTT. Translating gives CASSSGVDTQYF.

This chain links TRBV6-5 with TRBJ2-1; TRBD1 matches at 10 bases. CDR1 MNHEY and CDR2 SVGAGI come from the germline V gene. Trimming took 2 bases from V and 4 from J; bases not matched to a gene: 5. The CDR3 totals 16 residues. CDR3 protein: CASSYVRTGGYNEQFF. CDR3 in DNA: TGTGCCAGCAGTTACGTTAGGACAGGGGGATACAATGAGCAGTTCTTC.

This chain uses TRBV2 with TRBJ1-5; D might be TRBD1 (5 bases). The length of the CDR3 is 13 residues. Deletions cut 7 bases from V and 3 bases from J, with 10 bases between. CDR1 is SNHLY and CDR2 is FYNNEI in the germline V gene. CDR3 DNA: TGTGCCAGCACGGAGGGACTCAATCAGCCCCAGCATTTT. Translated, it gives CASTEGLNQPQHF.

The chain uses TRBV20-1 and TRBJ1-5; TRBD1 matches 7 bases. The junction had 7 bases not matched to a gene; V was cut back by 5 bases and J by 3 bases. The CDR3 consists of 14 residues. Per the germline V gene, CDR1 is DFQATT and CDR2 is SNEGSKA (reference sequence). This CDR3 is CSAQETGHNQPQHF. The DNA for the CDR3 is TGCAGTGCTCAGGAGACAGGGCACAATCAGCCCCAGCATTTT.

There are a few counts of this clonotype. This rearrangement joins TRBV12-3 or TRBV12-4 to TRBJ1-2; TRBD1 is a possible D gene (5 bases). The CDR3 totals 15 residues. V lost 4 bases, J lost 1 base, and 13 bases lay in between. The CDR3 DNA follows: TGTGCCAGCAGTTCAGGGTCGACACGTAACTATGGCTACACCTTC. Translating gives CASSSGSTRNYGYTF.

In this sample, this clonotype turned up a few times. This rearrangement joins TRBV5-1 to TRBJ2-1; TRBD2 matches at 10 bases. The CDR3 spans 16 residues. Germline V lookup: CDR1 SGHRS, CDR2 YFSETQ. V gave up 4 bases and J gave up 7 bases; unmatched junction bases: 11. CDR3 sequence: CASSPRVAGGGNEQFF. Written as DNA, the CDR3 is TGCGCCAGCAGCCCCAGGGTAGCGGGAGGTGGGAATGAGCAGTTCTTC.

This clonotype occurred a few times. DNA for the CDR3: TGCGCCAGCAGCCAACCCGGGGGCGACAGGGCTAATCAGCCCCAGCATTTT. Amino acids: CASSQPGGDRANQPQHF. J is TRBJ1-5 and V is TRBV4-1; 7 bases match TRBD1. The CDR3 sequence is 17 residues long. Germline-derived CDR1 and CDR2 are MGHRA and YSYEKL. V shed 2 bases, J shed 4 bases, and the junction held 11 bases outside the gene matches.

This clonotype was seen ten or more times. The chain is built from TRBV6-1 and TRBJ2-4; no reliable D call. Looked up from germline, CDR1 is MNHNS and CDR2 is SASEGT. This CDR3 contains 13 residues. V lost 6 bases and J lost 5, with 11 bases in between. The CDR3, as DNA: TGTGCCAGCAGGGCGGCGGCCGAAAACATTCAGTACTTC. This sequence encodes CASRAAAENIQYF.